This T cell receptor beta chain was retrieved from a study of blood T cells in healthy people across ages. V lost 3 bases, J lost 6 bases, and 7 bases stayed unmatched. This CDR3 contains 15 residues. The germline gives CDR1 SGHDT, CDR2 YYEEEE. Through a sample-barcoded 5' primer and a J-beta primer mix, a second PCR was run for about 6 to 11 cycles. MiXCR, applied by TCRdb to the 5' RACE reads, yields one record per CDR3 protein. The sample yields some 1,000,000 distinct CDR3 sequences, less than 25% seen once. This clonotype showed up just a few times. The same specimen was also included in a second study, on T cells of mothers and their children. That report adds: The authors added sample barcodes and 2-4 random nucleotides using the M1S primer of the second PCR. Reads obtained per mother exceeded 9 million TCR beta CDR3 reads, with approximately 3 million obtained per child.

This rearrangement joins TRBV5-6 to TRBJ1-4, with 8 bases lining up with TRBD1. The specimen was blood. The sequence was collected from a girl aged 2 to 9 in good health. CDR3 protein: CASSWWTGRYEKLFF. The CDR3 bases are TGTGCCAGCAGCTGGTGGACAGGGCGTTATGAAAAACTGTTTTTT.